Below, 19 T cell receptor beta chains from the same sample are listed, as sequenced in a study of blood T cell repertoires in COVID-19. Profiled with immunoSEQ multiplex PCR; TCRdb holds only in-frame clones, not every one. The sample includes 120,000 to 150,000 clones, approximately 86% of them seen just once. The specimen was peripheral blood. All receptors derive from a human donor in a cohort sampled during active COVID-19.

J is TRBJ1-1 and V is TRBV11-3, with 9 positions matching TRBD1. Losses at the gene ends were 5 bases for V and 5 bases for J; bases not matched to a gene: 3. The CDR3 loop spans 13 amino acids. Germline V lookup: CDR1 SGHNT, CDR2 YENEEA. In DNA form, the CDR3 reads TGTGCCAGCAGCCGGGACAGGGAAACTGAAGCTTTCTTT. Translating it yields CASSRDRETEAFF.

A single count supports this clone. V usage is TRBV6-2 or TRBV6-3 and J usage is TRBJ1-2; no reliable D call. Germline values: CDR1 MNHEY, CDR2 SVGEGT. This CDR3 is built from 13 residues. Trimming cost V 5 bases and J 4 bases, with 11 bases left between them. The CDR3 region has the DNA TGTGCCAGCAGTCAGGTGGCCCCCTATGGCTACACCTTC. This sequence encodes CASSQVAPYGYTF.

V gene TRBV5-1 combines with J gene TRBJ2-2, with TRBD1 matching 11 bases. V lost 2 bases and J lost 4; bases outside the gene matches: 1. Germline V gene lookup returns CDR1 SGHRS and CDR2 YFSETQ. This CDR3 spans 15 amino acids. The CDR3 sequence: CASSFGTGGTGELFF. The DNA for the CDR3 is TGCGCCAGCAGCTTCGGGACAGGGGGCACCGGGGAGCTGTTTTTT. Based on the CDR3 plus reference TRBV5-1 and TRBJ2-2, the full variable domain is KAGVTQTPRYLIKTRGQQVTLSCSPISGHRSVSWYQQTPGQGLQFLFEYFSETQRNKGNFPGRFSGRQFSNSRSEMNVSTLELGDSALYLCASSFGTGGTGELFFGEGSRLTVL.

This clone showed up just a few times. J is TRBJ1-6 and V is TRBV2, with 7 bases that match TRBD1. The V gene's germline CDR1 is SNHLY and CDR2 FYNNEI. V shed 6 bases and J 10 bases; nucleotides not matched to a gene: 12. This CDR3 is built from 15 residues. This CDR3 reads CASRDRTGIRSPLHF. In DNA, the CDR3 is TGTGCCAGCAGGGATAGGACAGGTATCCGCTCACCCCTCCACTTT.

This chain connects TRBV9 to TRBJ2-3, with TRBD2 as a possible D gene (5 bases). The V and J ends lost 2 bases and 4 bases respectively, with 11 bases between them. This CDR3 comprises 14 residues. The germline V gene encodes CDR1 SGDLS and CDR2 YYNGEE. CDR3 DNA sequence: TGTGCCAGCAGCGTGGGGAGCGGCGCAGATACGCAGTATTTT. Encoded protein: CASSVGSGADTQYF.

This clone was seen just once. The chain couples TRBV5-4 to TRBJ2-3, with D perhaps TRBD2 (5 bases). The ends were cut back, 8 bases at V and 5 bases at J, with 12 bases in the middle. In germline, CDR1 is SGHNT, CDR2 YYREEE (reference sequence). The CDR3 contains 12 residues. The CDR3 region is CASQDGVDTQYF. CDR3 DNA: TGTGCCAGTCAGGACGGGGTAGATACGCAGTATTTT.

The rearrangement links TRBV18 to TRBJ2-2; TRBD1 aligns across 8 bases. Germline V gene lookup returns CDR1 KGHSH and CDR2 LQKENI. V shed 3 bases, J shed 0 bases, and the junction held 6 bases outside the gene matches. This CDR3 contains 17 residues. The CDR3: CASSPFKTGANTGELFF. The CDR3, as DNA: TGTGCCAGCTCACCCTTTAAGACAGGGGCGAACACCGGGGAGCTGTTTTTT.

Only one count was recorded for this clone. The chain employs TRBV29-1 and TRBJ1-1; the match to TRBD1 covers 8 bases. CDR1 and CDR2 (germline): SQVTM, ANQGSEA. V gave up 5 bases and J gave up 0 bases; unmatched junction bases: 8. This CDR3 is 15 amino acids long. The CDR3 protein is CSVIQDRVLNTEAFF. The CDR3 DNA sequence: TGCAGCGTTATACAGGACAGGGTATTGAACACTGAAGCTTTCTTT.

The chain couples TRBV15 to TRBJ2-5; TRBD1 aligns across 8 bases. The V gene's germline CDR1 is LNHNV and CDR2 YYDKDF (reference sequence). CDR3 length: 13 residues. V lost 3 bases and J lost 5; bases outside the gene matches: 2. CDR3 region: CATSRDRVETQYF. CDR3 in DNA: TGTGCCACCAGCAGGGACAGGGTTGAGACCCAGTACTTC.

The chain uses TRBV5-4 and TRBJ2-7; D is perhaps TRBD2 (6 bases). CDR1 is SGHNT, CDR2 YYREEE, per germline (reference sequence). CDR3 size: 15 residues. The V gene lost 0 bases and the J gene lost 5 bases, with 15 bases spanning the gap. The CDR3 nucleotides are TGTGCCAGCAGCTTGGATCCGGGAGACAAGAACGAGCAGTACTTC. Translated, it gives CASSLDPGDKNEQYF.

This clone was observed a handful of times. CDR3 in amino acids: CASSLVRGDEQYF. CDR3 nucleotides: TGTGCCAGCAGCTTGGTGCGGGGGGACGAGCAGTACTTC. The rearrangement uses TRBV11-1 and TRBJ2-7; 8 nucleotides agree with TRBD2. This CDR3 comprises 13 residues. Looked up from germline, CDR1 is SGHAT and CDR2 is FQDESV (reference sequence). V lost 3 bases to trimming and J lost 5 bases; unmatched junction nucleotides: 3.

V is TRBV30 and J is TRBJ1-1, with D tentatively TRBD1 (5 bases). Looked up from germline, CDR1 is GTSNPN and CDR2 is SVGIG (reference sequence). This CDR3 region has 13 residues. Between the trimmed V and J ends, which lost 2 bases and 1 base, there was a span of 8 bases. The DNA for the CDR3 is TGTGCCTGGAGTCAGGGAAAGAACACTGAAGCTTTCTTT. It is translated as CAWSQGKNTEAFF. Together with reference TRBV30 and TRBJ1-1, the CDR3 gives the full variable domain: SQTIHQWPATLVQPVGSPLSLECTVEGTSNPNLYWYRQAAGRGLQLLFYSVGIGQISSEVPQNLSASRPQDRQFILSSKKLLLSDSGFYLCAWSQGKNTEAFFGQGTRLTVV.

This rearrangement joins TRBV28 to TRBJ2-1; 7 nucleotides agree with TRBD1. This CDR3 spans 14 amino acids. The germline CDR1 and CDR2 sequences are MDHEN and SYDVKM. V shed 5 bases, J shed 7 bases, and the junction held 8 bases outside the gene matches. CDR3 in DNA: TGTGCCAGCAGTAGACAGGGAATTGTGAATGAGCAGTTCTTC. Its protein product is CASSRQGIVNEQFF.

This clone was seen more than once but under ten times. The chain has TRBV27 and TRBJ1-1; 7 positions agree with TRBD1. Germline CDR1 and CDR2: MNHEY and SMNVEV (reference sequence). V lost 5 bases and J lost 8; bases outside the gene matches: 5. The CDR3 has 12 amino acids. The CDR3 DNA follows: TGTGCCAGCAGTGAAGGGGGCTACGAAGCTTTCTTT. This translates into CASSEGGYEAFF.

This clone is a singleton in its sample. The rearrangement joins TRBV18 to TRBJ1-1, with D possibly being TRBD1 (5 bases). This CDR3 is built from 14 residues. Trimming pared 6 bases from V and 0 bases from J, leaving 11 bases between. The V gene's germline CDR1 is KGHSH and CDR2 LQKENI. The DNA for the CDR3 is TGTGCCAGCTCCCTCGACAGCATGAACACTGAAGCTTTCTTT. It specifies CASSLDSMNTEAFF.

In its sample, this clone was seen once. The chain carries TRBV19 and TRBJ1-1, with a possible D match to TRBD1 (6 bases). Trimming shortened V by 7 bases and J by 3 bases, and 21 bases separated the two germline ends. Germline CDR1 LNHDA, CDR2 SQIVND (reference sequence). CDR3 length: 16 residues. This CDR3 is CASTRGGGHGDTEAFF. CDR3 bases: TGTGCCAGTACCCGCGGTGGGGGACACGGAGACACTGAAGCTTTCTTT.

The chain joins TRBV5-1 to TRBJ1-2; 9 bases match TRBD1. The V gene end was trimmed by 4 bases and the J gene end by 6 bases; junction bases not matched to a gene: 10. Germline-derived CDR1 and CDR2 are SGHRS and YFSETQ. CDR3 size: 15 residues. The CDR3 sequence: CASSPGGTGLDGYTF. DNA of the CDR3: TGCGCCAGCAGCCCGGGGGGGACAGGGCTTGATGGCTACACCTTC.

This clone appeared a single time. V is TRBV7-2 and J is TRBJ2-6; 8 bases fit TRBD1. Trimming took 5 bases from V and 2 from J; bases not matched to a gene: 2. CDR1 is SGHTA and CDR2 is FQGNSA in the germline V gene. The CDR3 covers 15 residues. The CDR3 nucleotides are TGTGCCAGCAGCCCAGGGGGCCCTGGGGCCAACGTCCTGACTTTC. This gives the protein CASSPGGPGANVLTF.

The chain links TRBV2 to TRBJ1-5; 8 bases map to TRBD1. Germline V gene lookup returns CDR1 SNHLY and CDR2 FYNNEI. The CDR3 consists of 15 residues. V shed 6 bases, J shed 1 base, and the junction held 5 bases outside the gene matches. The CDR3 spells CASRETGGSNQPQHF. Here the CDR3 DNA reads TGTGCCAGCAGAGAAACAGGGGGGAGCAATCAGCCCCAGCATTTT. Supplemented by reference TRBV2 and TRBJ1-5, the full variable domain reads EPEVTQTPSHQVTQMGQEVILRCVPISNHLYFYWYRQILGQKVEFLVSFYNNEISEKSEIFDDQFSVERPDGSNFTLKIRSTKLEDSAMYFCASRETGGSNQPQHFGDGTRLSIL.